Shown below are 27 T cell receptor beta chains from a single sample sequenced in a study of T cell responses to AZD1222 COVID-19 vaccine. Data came from immunoSEQ multiplex PCR; TCRdb stores just in-frame clones and leaves some out. The sample carries around 120,000 clones, less than 95% recorded once. This specimen was peripheral blood, taken on day 0 of AZD1222 vaccination. These TCRs come from an adult in good health.

This clone was seen only a few times. This chain uses TRBV3-1 (or the pseudogene TRBV3-2) with TRBJ1-3, with 7 bases that match TRBD1. Trimming cost V 4 bases and J 3 bases; bases outside gene matches: 6. Germline V gene lookup returns CDR1 LGHDT and CDR2 YNNKEL (reference sequence). The CDR3 has 15 amino acids. Here the CDR3 reads CASSPQGEGGNTIYF. CDR3 nucleotides: TGTGCCAGCAGCCCCCAGGGGGAAGGTGGAAACACCATATATTTT.

The V and J genes are TRBV19 and TRBJ1-3; the D is unclear. Germline V gene data show CDR1 as LNHDA and CDR2 as SQIVND (reference sequence). The CDR3 has 14 amino acids. V was pared by 6 bases and J by 3 bases, with 12 bases between. The chain's CDR3 is CASRPRFDGNTIYF. The CDR3 coding sequence is TGTGCCAGTAGACCTCGTTTTGATGGAAACACCATATATTTT.

This clone came up a few times. CDR3: CASSISGRPLLTTDNEQFF. CDR3 DNA sequence: TGTGCCAGCAGTATTAGCGGGAGACCCCTGCTAACCACCGACAATGAGCAGTTCTTC. V is TRBV27 and J is TRBJ2-1, with 9 bases that match TRBD2. Unmatched junction bases numbered 19, after V lost 5 bases and J lost 5 bases. From germline, CDR1 is MNHEY and CDR2 SMNVEV (reference sequence). This CDR3 contains 19 residues.

The chain joins TRBV12-3 or TRBV12-4 to TRBJ2-1, with unresolved D. This CDR3 spans 11 amino acids. The V end was cut by 3 bases, the J end by 5 bases, with 2 bases between. CDR3: CASSFDNEQFF. DNA of the CDR3: TGTGCCAGCAGTTTCGACAATGAGCAGTTCTTC.

The J gene is TRBJ1-1, the V gene TRBV5-1; D uncertain. V lost 2 bases and J lost 4, with 18 bases in between. The CDR3 contains 16 residues. CDR1 and CDR2 from the germline V gene are SGHRS and YFSETQ. The CDR3 coding sequence is TGCGCCAGCAGCTTTCGTGGCCGGGTCGCGGGCACTGAAGCTTTCTTT. It encodes CASSFRGRVAGTEAFF.

This chain joins TRBV5-1 and TRBJ2-7, with a tentative D call TRBD2 (6 bases). CDR3 length: 14 amino acids. The V gene's germline CDR1 is SGHRS and CDR2 YFSETQ. V was clipped by 6 bases and J by 0 bases, with 13 bases between them. CDR3: CASTEISGSYEQYF. As DNA, the CDR3 is TGCGCCAGCACCGAAATTAGCGGCTCCTACGAGCAGTACTTC.

The chain couples TRBV28 to TRBJ1-4, with 9 bases that match TRBD1. V lost 6 bases and J lost 8; bases outside the gene matches: 7. The CDR3 contains 14 residues. The germline V gene has CDR1 MDHEN and CDR2 SYDVKM. CDR3 DNA: TGTGCCAGCAGACAGGGGGCGCGTCGGGAAAAACTGTTTTTT. It codes for CASRQGARREKLFF.

The chain is built from TRBV2 and TRBJ2-2; unclear D gene. With 7 bases removed from V and 0 bases from J, the gap between germline ends came to 9 bases. Germline CDR1 and CDR2: SNHLY and FYNNEI. This CDR3 has 14 residues. Written as DNA, the CDR3 is TGTGCCAGCATACGACTGGCGAACACCGGGGAGCTGTTTTTT. Amino acids: CASIRLANTGELFF. Using reference TRBV2 and TRBJ2-2 for the parts outside the CDR3, the full variable domain is EPEVTQTPSHQVTQMGQEVILRCVPISNHLYFYWYRQILGQKVEFLVSFYNNEISEKSEIFDDQFSVERPDGSNFTLKIRSTKLEDSAMYFCASIRLANTGELFFGEGSRLTVL.

This chain joins TRBV19 and TRBJ1-5, with 8 bases matching TRBD1. V lost 3 bases and J lost 2; bases outside the gene matches: 3. There are 15 residues in the CDR3. Germline assignment: CDR1 LNHDA and CDR2 SQIVND (reference sequence). This CDR3 is CASSIATGGNQPQHF. The CDR3 DNA is TGTGCCAGTAGTATCGCGACAGGGGGCAATCAGCCCCAGCATTTT.

This sequence joins TRBV18 and TRBJ1-2, with D unresolved. Trimming left V 6 bases short and J 3 bases short, with 14 bases between. The CDR3 loop spans 14 amino acids. CDR1 and CDR2 from the germline V gene are KGHSH and LQKENI. The CDR3 region has the DNA TGTGCCAGCTCGGCCCAAACTGATTACTATGGCTACACCTTC. Translation gives CASSAQTDYYGYTF.

The rearrangement uses TRBV6-5 and TRBJ2-7; D might be TRBD2 (6 bases). This CDR3 is 14 amino acids long. Germline V gene lookup returns CDR1 MNHEY and CDR2 SVGAGI. V was trimmed by 7 bases and J by 0 bases, leaving 13 bases between them. The CDR3 sequence: CASTNQEGSYEQYF. CDR3 nucleotides: TGTGCCAGCACCAACCAGGAGGGCTCCTACGAGCAGTACTTC.

This clone was recorded only once. This chain links TRBV9 with TRBJ2-7, with D uncertain. In germline, CDR1 is SGDLS, CDR2 YYNGEE. V shed 1 base and J shed 3 bases, with 14 bases lying between them. CDR3 length: 15 amino acids. The CDR3 DNA follows: TGTGCCAGCAGCGTAAGGGTCGGTGCCAACTACGAGCAGTACTTC. Encoded protein: CASSVRVGANYEQYF.

This chain uses TRBV19 with TRBJ2-1; D gene ambiguous. V lost 6 bases, J lost 0 bases, and 18 bases lay in between. Germline V gene data show CDR1 as LNHDA and CDR2 as SQIVND (reference sequence). The CDR3 length is 17 residues. CDR3 residues: CASRDGTQHVSYNEQFF. CDR3 DNA: TGTGCCAGTAGGGACGGAACTCAACACGTCTCCTACAATGAGCAGTTCTTC. Full variable domain (outside the CDR3, taken from reference TRBV19 and TRBJ2-1): DGGITQSPKYLFRKEGQNVTLSCEQNLNHDAMYWYRQDPGQGLRLIYYSQIVNDFQKGDIAEGYSVSREKKESFPLTVTSAQKNPTAFYLCASRDGTQHVSYNEQFFGPGTRLTVL.

This chain uses TRBV6-2 or TRBV6-3 with TRBJ1-5, with D uncertain. The V and J ends lost 6 bases and 3 bases respectively, with 15 bases between them. CDR3 length equals 15 residues. CDR1 is MNHEY, CDR2 SVGEGT, per germline. The CDR3 region is CASRYLDGPNQPQHF. DNA for the CDR3: TGTGCCAGCAGATACCTTGACGGCCCCAATCAGCCCCAGCATTTT.

This chain joins TRBV21-1 and TRBJ1-5. TRBV21-1 is reported as a pseudogene. This CDR3 region has 15 residues. The CDR3 DNA is TGTGCCAGCAGCAAATGGCACTCCCGAAATCAGCCCCAGCATTTT. It specifies CASSKWHSRNQPQHF.

This clone came up once. J is TRBJ1-5 and V is TRBV19; tentatively, D is TRBD1 (5 bases). Trimming left V 5 bases short and J 2 bases short, with 13 bases between. CDR1 is LNHDA, CDR2 SQIVND, per germline (reference sequence). CDR3 length: 15 amino acids. DNA for the CDR3: TGTGCCAGTAGTGTCGGACAAGTCGGCAATCAGCCCCAGCATTTT. Translation: CASSVGQVGNQPQHF.

The rearrangement uses TRBV7-6 and TRBJ2-1; 13 bases match TRBD2. V lost 4 bases, J lost 9 bases, and 12 bases stayed unmatched. The CDR3 has 17 amino acids. Germline assignment: CDR1 SGHVS and CDR2 FNYEAQ. The CDR3 is CASSSGPRTSGRGEQFF. Written as DNA, the CDR3 is TGTGCCAGCAGCTCAGGCCCACGGACTAGCGGGAGAGGTGAGCAGTTCTTC.

The chain combines TRBV28 with TRBJ2-7; D may be TRBD1 (6 bases). The CDR3 is 14 residues long. Trimming left V 4 bases short and J 5 bases short, with 15 bases between. From germline, CDR1 is MDHEN and CDR2 SYDVKM. The CDR3 spells CASSSSTGWDEQYF. The DNA of the CDR3 is TGTGCCAGCAGTTCAAGTACAGGGTGGGACGAGCAGTACTTC.

This clone was seen only once. The chain has TRBV18 and TRBJ2-2; D gene unclear. The CDR3 sequence is 12 residues long. Germline CDR1 is KGHSH and CDR2 is LQKENI. Trimming cost V 6 bases and J 9 bases, with 11 bases left between them. The CDR3 DNA reads as TGTGCCAGCTCCCCGGACGTCCGGGAGCTGTTTTTT. Translated: CASSPDVRELFF.

The chain links TRBV5-6 to TRBJ1-2; D unresolved. The CDR3 has 13 amino acids. V shed 1 base and J shed 2 bases, with 6 bases lying between them. CDR1 is SGHDT, CDR2 YYEEEE, per germline. The CDR3 DNA reads TGTGCCAGCAGCTTGAGACCGAACTATGGCTACACCTTC. It specifies CASSLRPNYGYTF. Variable domain in full (rest from reference TRBV5-6 and TRBJ1-2): DAGVTQSPTHLIKTRGQQVTLRCSPKSGHDTVSWYQQALGQGPQFIFQYYEEEERQRGNFPDRFSGHQFPNYSSELNVNALLLGDSALYLCASSLRPNYGYTFGSGTRLTVV.

This rearrangement joins TRBV9 to TRBJ2-5, with D perhaps TRBD1 (5 bases). This CDR3 region has 14 residues. The germline gives CDR1 SGDLS, CDR2 YYNGEE. Trimming removed 0 bases from V and 1 base from J, with 7 bases in between. In DNA form, the CDR3 reads TGTGCCAGCAGCGTAGGACAGCTCCAAGAGACCCAGTACTTC. Amino acid sequence: CASSVGQLQETQYF.

This clone was detected only a few times. The chain joins TRBV2 to TRBJ1-5; D perhaps matches TRBD1 (5 bases). CDR1 is SNHLY, CDR2 FYNNEI, per germline. This CDR3 has 15 residues. Deletions cut 1 base from V and 6 bases from J, with 13 bases between. The CDR3 spells CASSEELTGTQPQHF. The CDR3, as DNA: TGTGCCAGCAGTGAAGAGTTGACCGGGACTCAGCCCCAGCATTTT.

The rearrangement links TRBV19 to TRBJ1-1, with a possible D match to TRBD1 (6 bases). The ends were cut back, 5 bases at V and 1 base at J, with 14 bases in the middle. Germline V lookup: CDR1 LNHDA, CDR2 SQIVND (reference sequence). This CDR3 is 15 amino acids long. CDR3 sequence: CASSVPATGNTEAFF. The CDR3 DNA reads TGTGCCAGTAGTGTCCCGGCGACAGGGAACACTGAAGCTTTCTTT. Complete variable domain (other parts from reference TRBV19 and TRBJ1-1): DGGITQSPKYLFRKEGQNVTLSCEQNLNHDAMYWYRQDPGQGLRLIYYSQIVNDFQKGDIAEGYSVSREKKESFPLTVTSAQKNPTAFYLCASSVPATGNTEAFFGQGTRLTVV.

The chain carries TRBV18 and TRBJ2-3; D is possibly TRBD2 (5 bases). The CDR3 extends over 14 amino acids. V lost 5 bases and J 2 bases, leaving 11 bases between the germline ends. CDR1 is KGHSH and CDR2 is LQKENI in the germline V gene. CDR3 region: CASSGLPHTDTQYF. Written as DNA, the CDR3 is TGTGCCAGCTCAGGACTTCCTCACACAGATACGCAGTATTTT.

V usage is TRBV5-1 and J usage is TRBJ2-5, with 12 bases fitting TRBD2. CDR3 length: 16 amino acids. The J segment lost 6 bases and the V segment lost 1 base, leaving 7 bases of the junction unmatched. Germline CDR1 and CDR2: SGHRS and YFSETQ. The CDR3 reads CASSLTTSGSRKTQYF. Written as DNA, the CDR3 is TGCGCCAGCAGCTTGACGACTAGCGGGAGTAGAAAGACCCAGTACTTC.

The rearrangement links TRBV25-1 to TRBJ2-5; TRBD1 aligns across 7 bases. Germline CDR1 reads MGHDK; CDR2 reads SYGVNS. V trimming: 4 bases; J trimming: 5 bases; junction bases outside the gene matches: 4. The CDR3 sequence is 13 residues long. The CDR3 is CASSADRAETQYF. CDR3 sequence (DNA): TGTGCCAGCAGTGCCGACAGGGCCGAGACCCAGTACTTC.

V usage is TRBV19 and J usage is TRBJ2-7; TRBD1 matches at 8 bases. Germline lookup yields CDR1 LNHDA and CDR2 SQIVND (reference sequence). This CDR3 has 14 amino acids. After removal of 4 bases from V and 1 base from J, the junction contained 3 bases not matched to a gene. The CDR3 loop is CASSRTGRSYEQYF. The DNA of the CDR3 is TGTGCCAGTAGTAGGACAGGGAGATCCTACGAGCAGTACTTC.